This T cell receptor (beta chain) was found in a study of cytomegalovirus exposure and HLA in healthy donors. The germline V gene encodes CDR1 MGHRA and CDR2 YSYEKL. The CDR3 loop spans 14 amino acids. The germline V and J ends were trimmed by 3 bases and 4 bases, with 12 bases remaining between them. The PCR ran on 60 Vbeta and 13 Jbeta primers. Authors' data handling: Later reanalysis found 60 million to 90 million unique TCR beta chains, roughly 10 million of them shared. The assay was immunoSEQ multiplex PCR, and TCRdb's table has in-frame clones only and misses some. Clone size and the V and J calls come from that table; the DNA yielded D and trimming. The sample shows roughly 120,000 clones, 82% of them seen only once. This clone was detected only a few times. Its specificity is not known. Study-level results: Evidence from a later analysis indicated that most CMV-associated TCR beta chains looked HLA-restricted. A later analysis linked a missense variant in DCLRE1C to the trimming of TCR beta V and J genes.

This rearrangement joins TRBV4-1 to TRBJ1-2, with a weak D call TRBD1 (6 bases). The sequencing sample was made of PBMCs. The origin of this receptor is a young woman in good health and CMV-seronegative. DNA of the CDR3: TGCGCCAGCAGCCACCAGGGGAAGCGCTATGGCTACACCTTC. It encodes CASSHQGKRYGYTF.